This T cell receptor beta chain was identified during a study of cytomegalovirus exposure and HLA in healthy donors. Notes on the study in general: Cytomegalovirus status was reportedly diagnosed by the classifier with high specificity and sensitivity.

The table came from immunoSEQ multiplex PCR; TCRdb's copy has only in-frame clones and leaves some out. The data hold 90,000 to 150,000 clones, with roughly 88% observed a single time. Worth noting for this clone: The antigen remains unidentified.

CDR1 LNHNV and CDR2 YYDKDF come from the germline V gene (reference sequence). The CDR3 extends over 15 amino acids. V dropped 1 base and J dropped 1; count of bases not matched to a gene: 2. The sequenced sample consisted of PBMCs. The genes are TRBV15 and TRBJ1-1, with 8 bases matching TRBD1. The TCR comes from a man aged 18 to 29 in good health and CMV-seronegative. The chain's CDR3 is CATSRGDRKNTEAFF. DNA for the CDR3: TGTGCCACCAGCAGAGGGGACAGGAAGAACACTGAAGCTTTCTTT.